This T cell receptor (beta chain) was identified during a study of technical replicates of blood from a few donors (TCRdb year 2017). CDR1 and CDR2 were assigned from the germline V gene as MNHNS and SASEGT. The trim is 6 bases for V and 0 bases for J, with a gap of 9 bases between the germline ends. The CDR3 numbers 15 residues from cysteine through phenylalanine. Only the CDR3 DNA is retained, 45 bases long and in frame from the first base. On this clone itself: No cognate antigen has been identified for it. One base away there is no much larger clone; base qualities are not given.

Libraries were built with the immunoSEQ multiplex PCR assay. In TCRdb, the immuneACCESS table is reduced to in-frame sequences with V and J assigned. These tables do not hold every clone; where another copy was compared, an unresolved V gene accounts for under half, and the others remain unexplained. The sample contains around 68,000 clones, about 97% of them found a single time. The biggest ten clones account for 0.25% to 0.3% of the sample. The receptor's source is a human donor in good health. This sequence uses TRBV6-1 and TRBJ2-6; the D gene is possibly TRBD2, with 5 bases matching. The source material was T cells isolated from PBMCs. Read as DNA, the sequence is TGTGCCAGCAGCCTAACTAGCTCTGGGGCCAACGTCCTGACTTTC. Translated, it gives CASSLTSSGANVLTF.